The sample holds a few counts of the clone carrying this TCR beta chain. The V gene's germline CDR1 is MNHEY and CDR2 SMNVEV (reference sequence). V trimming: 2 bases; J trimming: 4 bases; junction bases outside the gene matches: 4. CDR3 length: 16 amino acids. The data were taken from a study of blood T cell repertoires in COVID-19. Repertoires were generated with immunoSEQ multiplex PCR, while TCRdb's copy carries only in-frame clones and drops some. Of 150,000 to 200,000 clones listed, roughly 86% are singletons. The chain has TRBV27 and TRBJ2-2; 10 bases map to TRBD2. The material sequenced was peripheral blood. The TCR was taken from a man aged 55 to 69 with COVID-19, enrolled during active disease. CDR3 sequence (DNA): TGTGCCAGCAGTTTAAGGCTAGCGGGAGTCACCGGGGAGCTGTTTTTT. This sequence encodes CASSLRLAGVTGELFF.